The subject of this entry is one T cell receptor (beta chain). Antigen: not known. This sample stems from a study of T cells expressing NK-cell markers. Points from the study as a whole: Whether expanded NKG2C+ T cell clones were HCMV specific stayed uncertain.

TCRdb reanalyzed the 5' RACE reads, giving one entry per CDR3 protein sequence and no DNA. The specimen's table records 550,000 to 600,000 distinct CDR3 sequences. The sequence came from a man younger than 35 in good health. Sample: blood T cells: a sorted CD56 or NKG2C T cell subset, CD4+ or CD8+ T cells, or bulk PBMC T cells (not recorded which).

The CDR3 region is CSAPRSGLGTDTQYF. V gene TRBV20-1 combines with J gene TRBJ2-3; TCRdb's D call of TRBD1 is untestable without DNA. CDR3 size: 15 residues. Germline CDR1 reads DFQATT; CDR2 reads SNEGSKA (reference sequence).